Listed here are 17 T cell receptor beta chains from one sample, sequenced in a study of early T cells in non-severe SARS-CoV-2 infection. Using its own MiXCR run on the 5' RACE reads, TCRdb lists one record per CDR3 protein. The table lists about 100,000 distinct CDR3 sequences, over 10% of them singletons. Specimen: whole blood. The receptor set was obtained from an adult who was a healthcare worker with PCR-confirmed SARS-CoV-2 infection or an uninfected control (not recorded which).

The chain combines TRBV30 with TRBJ2-1; D might be TRBD1 (5 bases). The CDR3 contains 12 residues. CDR1 is GTSNPN, CDR2 SVGIG, per germline (reference sequence). V shed 4 bases and J shed 5 bases, with 9 bases lying between them. This CDR3 reads CAWKGANNEQFF. The CDR3 DNA follows: TGTGCCTGGAAAGGGGCTAACAATGAGCAGTTCTTC.

This clonotype showed up many times. The chain has TRBV28 and TRBJ2-7; D is possibly TRBD1 (5 bases). Deletions cut 5 bases from V and 1 base from J, with 9 bases between. Germline V lookup: CDR1 MDHEN, CDR2 SYDVKM. This CDR3 spans 13 amino acids. The CDR3 DNA reads TGTGCCAGCAGTATCGACAGTTCCTACGAGCAGTACTTC. Amino acids: CASSIDSSYEQYF.

The rearrangement joins TRBV20-1 to TRBJ2-7; no reliable D call. V was pared by 3 bases and J by 0 bases, with 15 bases between. CDR3 length equals 15 residues. In germline, CDR1 is DFQATT, CDR2 SNEGSKA (reference sequence). CDR3 sequence: CSARLPSRASYEQYF. Written as DNA, the CDR3 is TGCAGTGCTAGGCTCCCTTCCCGGGCCTCCTACGAGCAGTACTTC.

This clonotype showed up many times. The rearrangement uses TRBV27 and TRBJ2-7; D unresolved. Trimming took 2 bases from V and 0 from J, leaving 11 bases between them. CDR3 length: 15 amino acids. Germline CDR1 MNHEY, CDR2 SMNVEV (reference sequence). CDR3 loop: CASSLQAGFSYEQYF. The DNA of the CDR3 is TGTGCCAGCAGTTTACAGGCAGGCTTCTCCTACGAGCAGTACTTC.

In the case of this clonotype: Relative to the germline gene, one junction end is altered; a read error may explain this. This chain uses TRBV6-1 with TRBJ2-3; D is possibly TRBD1 (6 bases). CDR3 length: 15 amino acids. Looked up from germline, CDR1 is MNHNS and CDR2 is SASEGT. In DNA form, the CDR3 reads TGTGCCAGCAGTGGGGGGCCTTCTAGCACAGATACGCCGTATTTT. It specifies CASSGGPSSTDTPYF.

The rearrangement links TRBV6-6 to TRBJ2-7; D not certain. From germline, CDR1 is MNHNY and CDR2 SVGAGI (reference sequence). The germline V and J ends were trimmed by 2 bases and 3 bases, with 14 bases remaining between them. CDR3 length: 15 amino acids. The CDR3 DNA is TGTGCCAGCAGTTACCACGCGACACCGGGCTACGAGCAGTACTTC. Protein sequence: CASSYHATPGYEQYF.

A word on this clonotype: The junction departs from germline at one end; a sequencing error may be responsible. V and J are TRBV5-4 and TRBJ2-3; 9 positions match TRBD2. This CDR3 region has 15 residues. Germline CDR1 and CDR2: SGHNT and YYREEE (reference sequence). CDR3 amino acids: CANSPSSGGTDTQYF. The CDR3 region has the DNA TGTGCCAACAGCCCCTCTAGCGGGGGCACAGATACGCAGTATTTT. The entire variable domain, with the rest obtained from reference TRBV5-4 and TRBJ2-3, is as follows: ETGVTQSPTHLIKTRGQQVTLRCSSQSGHNTVSWYQQALGQGPQFIFQYYREEENGRGNFPPRFSGLQFPNYSSELNVNALELDDSALYLCANSPSSGGTDTQYFGPGTRLTVL.

This clonotype was seen a handful of times. The rearrangement links TRBV12-3 or TRBV12-4 to TRBJ1-4, with D possibly being TRBD1 (6 bases). Deletions cut 8 bases from V and 4 bases from J, with 14 bases between. The CDR3 consists of 14 residues. The CDR3, as DNA: TGTGCCAGCGACAGGCCCAGGATTAATGAAAAACTGTTTTTT. As protein: CASDRPRINEKLFF.

This clonotype was seen at least ten times. The chain uses TRBV12-5 and TRBJ1-2; 7 bases map to TRBD1. The V gene's germline CDR1 is LGHNT and CDR2 FRNRAP. The CDR3 sequence is 13 residues long. Trimming cost V 0 bases and J 10 bases; bases outside gene matches: 5. Here the CDR3 DNA reads TGTGCTAGTGGTTTGGTAGGGGGCACGGTCTACACCTTC. It is translated as CASGLVGGTVYTF. Full variable domain (remainder filled in from reference TRBV12-5 and TRBJ1-2): DARVTQTPRHKVTEMGQEVTMRCQPILGHNTVFWYRQTMMQGLELLAYFRNRAPLDDSGMPKDRFSAEMPDATLATLKIQPSEPRDSAVYFCASGLVGGTVYTFGSGTRLTVV.

This clonotype appeared many times. The chain combines TRBV5-1 with TRBJ2-3; 15 bases are shared with TRBD2. Germline assignment: CDR1 SGHRS and CDR2 YFSETQ. The junction had 5 bases not matched to a gene; V was cut back by 3 bases and J by 6 bases. The CDR3 consists of 16 residues. CDR3 in DNA: TGCGCCAGCAGCTCGGGACTAGCGGGAGGCGAGGATACGCAGTATTTT. It translates to CASSSGLAGGEDTQYF.

J is TRBJ2-1 and V is TRBV6-5; no clear D gene. This CDR3 is built from 14 residues. Trimming took 7 bases from V and 0 from J, leaving 10 bases between them. CDR1 MNHEY and CDR2 SVGAGI come from the germline V gene. The CDR3 reads CASKLDSSYNEQFF. Here the CDR3 DNA reads TGTGCCAGCAAATTGGATAGCTCCTACAATGAGCAGTTCTTC.

This chain uses TRBV7-9 with TRBJ1-2; D is perhaps TRBD1 (5 bases). This CDR3 is 13 amino acids long. Per the germline V gene, CDR1 is SEHNR and CDR2 is FQNEAQ (reference sequence). V lost 1 base, J lost 4 bases, and 7 bases lay in between. CDR3 region: CASSLDGTYGYTF. The CDR3 nucleotides are TGTGCCAGCAGCTTAGACGGGACCTATGGCTACACCTTC.

This clonotype was picked up a small number of times. The chain carries TRBV20-1 and TRBJ2-5; D uncertain. V lost 7 bases, J lost 4 bases, and 7 bases lay in between. This CDR3 comprises 10 residues. From germline, CDR1 is DFQATT and CDR2 SNEGSKA (reference sequence). CDR3 nucleotide sequence: TGCAGTGGGTACTCAGAGACCCAGTACTTC. Encoded protein: CSGYSETQYF.

The chain uses TRBV7-9 and TRBJ2-7; TRBD1 aligns across 9 bases. J was trimmed by 0 bases and V by 5 bases; bases with no gene match: 5. This CDR3 has 15 amino acids. Germline loops: CDR1 SEHNR, CDR2 FQNEAQ (reference sequence). The DNA of the CDR3 is TGTGCCAGCAGCCCGGACAGGGGATTCTCCTACGAGCAGTACTTC. Protein sequence: CASSPDRGFSYEQYF.

The rearrangement joins TRBV3-1 to TRBJ2-7; D unclear. CDR1 and CDR2 from the germline V gene are LGHDT and YNNKEL (reference sequence). The CDR3 extends over 13 amino acids. Trimming pared 4 bases from V and 3 bases from J, leaving 10 bases between. The CDR3 DNA follows: TGTGCCAGCAGCCCAGACCCTGGCTACGAGCAGTACTTC. As protein: CASSPDPGYEQYF.

This clonotype was found many times. J is TRBJ2-1 and V is TRBV6-8; TRBD2 agrees at 11 bases. The V gene end was trimmed by 6 bases and the J gene end by 4 bases; junction bases not matched to a gene: 5. This CDR3 comprises 15 residues. Germline CDR1 reads MNHGY; CDR2 reads SAAAGT. The CDR3 DNA reads as TGTGCCAGCAGCCCTACTAGCGGGGGATACAATGAGCAGTTCTTC. Protein product: CASSPTSGGYNEQFF.

Only a few counts were recorded for this clonotype. The genes are TRBV25-1 and TRBJ2-3; the match to TRBD2 covers 16 bases. The CDR3 has 18 residues. The germline V gene encodes CDR1 MGHDK and CDR2 SYGVNS. Germline trimming cut 4 bases from V and 5 bases from J; bases unmatched to any gene: 9. CDR3 sequence reads: CASSAGLAGGPRGDTQYF. For the CDR3, the DNA is TGTGCCAGCAGTGCGGGACTAGCGGGGGGGCCTCGAGGAGATACGCAGTATTTT.